What follows describes a single TCR beta chain. The specificity of this receptor is unknown. No base qualities exist here, and no much larger clone lies one base off it. Trimming costs V 2 bases and J 2 bases, and their ends lie 7 bases apart. Measured from the cysteine to the phenylalanine, the CDR3 is 15 residues long. The kept DNA is CDR3 alone, 45 bases in frame from the first base. Based on the germline V gene, the CDR1 and CDR2 sequences are ENHRY and SYGVKD. This sample was included in a study of blood T cell repertoires in COVID-19 (dated by TCRdb to about 2020). At the level of the whole study: Samples covering the acute and convalescent phases of COVID-19 were provided by collaborators in the United States, Italy and Spain. The material from the prospective study consisted of cDNA or gDNA derived from T cells, B-cell-depleted T cells, or PBMCs. The repertoires were released in a freely available public database intended as a resource for research on the immune response to SARS-CoV-2. Subjects who had been exposed to COVID-19, were actively infected with it, or had recovered from it provided the deeply sampled blood TCRbeta repertoires that made up the dataset. HLA class I and class II types, where available, came from metadata supplied by the sample provider rather than from assay-based typing. The samples were drawn from two sources: the first 160 participants of the ongoing ImmuneRACE study, and 950 to 1,500 subjects contributed by 6 global collaborators. Sample metadata almost always included a de-identified subject ID, COVID-19 status, age in years and sex.

A second Seattle source provided samples from volunteer blood donors who had recovered from COVID-19. Whole blood was collected in K2EDTA tubes by collaborating institutions according to the institutions' own protocols. For TCRbeta analysis, collaborators shipped samples in one of three forms: frozen whole blood, isolated PBMCs, or DNA extracted from either of those sample types. The full study reports these points: The amount of clinical and demographic metadata varied by source and participant and was provided uncurated.

TCRbeta CDR3 regions were amplified from genomic DNA by means of the immunoSEQ Assay, a bias-controlled multiplex PCR. From the authors' description of their analysis: Within the assay, amplification of reference gene primers was used to estimate how many nucleated cells each sample contained. Sequence reads were collapsed and filtered to measure the absolute abundance of every unique TCRbeta CDR3 rearrangement. For each sample, productive Simpson clonality was calculated as the square root of Simpson's diversity index across productive rearrangements. The source is immuneACCESS, and TCRdb retained only in-frame sequences with V and J called. Part of the clones is not carried over; for the studies checked, unresolved V genes explain less than half of this, and the remainder is unexplained. The V and J calls and the clone size are those of that table, but D and trimming were determined from the DNA. Across this sample there are about 280,000 clones, with about 90% seen only once. The leading ten clones occupy 2% to 2.5% of the sample.

The sample taken for sequencing was peripheral blood. The chain links TRBV10-3 with TRBJ2-6; TRBD1 is a possible D gene, resting on 5 matching bases. The receptor's source is a woman between 50 and 59 years old who had recovered from COVID-19. The CDR3: CAISERGTGANVLTF. The nucleotide sequence reads TGTGCCATCAGTGAGAGGGGAACTGGGGCCAACGTCCTGACTTTC.